The rows below give T cell receptor beta chains drawn from one sample of a study of a mutant IDH1 vaccine in newly diagnosed glioma. Libraries were prepared by immunoSEQ multiplex PCR; TCRdb keeps only in-frame clonotypes and omits some of them. The data hold 15,000 to 20,000 clones, with 80% observed a single time. The input for sequencing was PBMCs, taken from a glioma patient treated with radiotherapy, temozolomide or both. Every receptor here comes from a man aged 40-50 years with glioma. Both conserved end residues are part of each CDR3. Each record gives: V gene, J gene, CDR3 protein.

TRBV6-6	TRBJ1-1	CASSDGVGAEAFF
TRBV11-2	TRBJ2-3	CASSLDPRGTDTQYF
TRBV14	TRBJ1-2	CASSQARNYGYTF
TRBV29-1	TRBJ1-1	CSVLGEQGNTEAFF
TRBV27	TRBJ2-1	CASSPRLVWNEQFF
TRBV28	TRBJ1-1	CASITRGDLGNTEAFF
TRBV5-4	TRBJ1-2	CASSLTGQGAYGYTF
TRBV25-1	TRBJ1-2	CASSDGLGRSTYGYTF
TRBV5-1	TRBJ1-1	CASSADSFYTEAFF
TRBV11-3	TRBJ2-3	CASSSGGVTGTDTQYF
TRBV5-1	TRBJ1-1	CASSPSVGNTEAFF
TRBV5-1	TRBJ1-3	CASSLDYTGGNTIYF
TRBV18	TRBJ2-1	CASSPDSGRVSNEQFF
TRBV5-5	TRBJ2-5	CASSDPQGPETQYF
TRBV15	TRBJ2-7	CATSRDESYEQYF